Below, one T cell receptor beta chain is given with its context. The sample is drawn from a study of blood T cells in healthy people across ages. The sample providers were healthy Caucasian people from Russia, aged about 6 to 90. V shed 5 bases and J 2 bases; nucleotides not matched to a gene: 7. Germline V gene sequence: CDR1 MDHEN, CDR2 SYDVKM. The CDR3 is 18 amino acids. Alongside a J-beta primer mix, a sample-barcoded 5' primer served in a second PCR lasting roughly 7 to 11 cycles. Paired-end reads containing CDR3 totaled no fewer than 2.5 million for each sample. One entry per CDR3 protein results from TCRdb running MiXCR on the 5' RACE reads. The sample yields 750,000 or so distinct CDR3 sequences, 20% to 30% seen once. These data were likewise used in another study, on T cells of mothers and their children. That paper states: The authors used all extracted RNA for cDNA synthesis, at approximately 1.5 ug per 15 ul. With unrelated pairs as the comparison, related mother-child pairs had a slightly higher overlap that was not significant.

The source is a boy aged 5-17 years in good health. The sample consisted of blood. This chain links TRBV28 with TRBJ2-6, with 12 bases matching TRBD1. CDR3 coding DNA: TGTGCCAGCAGTCTAACCGGGACAGGGGGCGCTGGGGCCAACGTCCTGACTTTC. It translates to CASSLTGTGGAGANVLTF.